One and the same sample provided the 21 T cell receptor beta chains below, sequenced in a study of molecular identifiers for immune sequencing clone quantification. TCRdb fed the PCR reads into MiXCR, producing one record per CDR3 protein. The table includes 250,000 to 400,000 distinct CDR3 sequences, about 20% detected once. The sequencing sample was made of naive CD8+ T cells from blood, with Jurkat cell RNA spiked in. As to subset: FACS-sorted CD8+CD4-CCR7+CD45RA+ naive T cells. The receptors stem from a human donor in good health. Some libraries in this study had Jurkat cell RNA spiked in.

A note on this clonotype: A much larger clone sits a single nucleotide away, making a read error possible. The chain carries TRBV5-1 and TRBJ2-7; maybe TRBD1 (6 bases). The CDR3 contains 13 residues. Germline V lookup: CDR1 SGHRS, CDR2 YFSETQ. The CDR3 protein is CASSEDSPYERYF. In DNA form, the CDR3 reads TGCGCCAGCAGCGAGGACAGCCCCTACGAGCGGTACTTC. Variable domain in full (rest from reference TRBV5-1 and TRBJ2-7): KAGVTQTPRYLIKTRGQQVTLSCSPISGHRSVSWYQQTPGQGLQFLFEYFSETQRNKGNFPGRFSGRQFSNSRSEMNVSTLELGDSALYLCASSEDSPYERYFGPGTRLTVT.

This chain joins TRBV12-3 or TRBV12-4 and TRBJ2-2, with D perhaps given as TRBD1 or TRBD2 (5 bases each). The CDR3 covers 14 residues. Trimming left V 0 bases short and J 7 bases short, with 9 bases between. The CDR3 region has the DNA TGTGCCAGCAGTTTAGCGGGGGTGGTCGGGGAGCTGTTTTTT. Its translation is CASSLAGVVGELFF.

This clonotype was counted many times. CDR3 sequence: CASRVEAGELFF. For the CDR3, the DNA is TGTGCCAGCCGGGTGGAGGCCGGGGAGCTGTTTTTT. The V and J genes are TRBV5-4 and TRBJ2-2, with D tentatively TRBD2 (5 bases). The CDR3 is 12 residues long. Trimming shortened V by 7 bases and J by 6 bases, and 10 bases separated the two germline ends. CDR1 and CDR2 from the germline V gene are SGHNT and YYREEE (reference sequence). Full variable domain (rest looked up from reference TRBV5-4 and TRBJ2-2): ETGVTQSPTHLIKTRGQQVTLRCSSQSGHNTVSWYQQALGQGPQFIFQYYREEENGRGNFPPRFSGLQFPNYSSELNVNALELDDSALYLCASRVEAGELFFGEGSRLTVL.

This clonotype was recorded at least ten times. V usage is TRBV4-2 and J usage is TRBJ1-2, with D unresolved. Trimming took off 2 bases at V and 3 bases at J, with 1 base between the two ends. Germline assignment: CDR1 LGHNA and CDR2 YNFKEQ. CDR3 size: 11 residues. The CDR3 DNA reads as TGTGCCAGCAGCCAACACTATGGCTACACCTTC. This gives the protein CASSQHYGYTF.

The J gene is TRBJ1-3, the V gene TRBV21-1; the D segment call TRBD1 is taken from the table without a DNA check. TRBV21-1 is recorded as a pseudogene. This CDR3 has 16 amino acids. CDR3 protein: CASSKSPLSSGNTIYF. CDR3 nucleotides: TGTGCCAGCAGCAAAAGCCCCTTAAGCTCTGGAAACACCATATATTTT.

This chain uses TRBV27 with TRBJ2-2, with 11 bases identical to TRBD1. The CDR3 has 17 amino acids. With V trimmed by 3 bases and J by 7 bases, 10 bases remained unmatched. Germline CDR1 MNHEY, CDR2 SMNVEV (reference sequence). The CDR3 here is CASSLIMDRGPIGELFF. CDR3 nucleotides: TGTGCCAGCAGTTTGATAATGGACAGGGGGCCTATCGGGGAGCTGTTTTTT.

This rearrangement joins TRBV11-2 to TRBJ2-1; 8 bases fit TRBD1. This CDR3 has 15 residues. The germline V gene has CDR1 SGHAT and CDR2 FQNNGV. Trimming cost V 1 base and J 8 bases; bases outside gene matches: 7. The CDR3 is CASSLVSGGRDEQFF. The CDR3 nucleotides are TGTGCCAGCAGCTTAGTCTCAGGGGGCAGGGATGAGCAGTTCTTC.

Regarding this clonotype: A junction end diverges from the germline sequence, so it may reflect a read error. V and J are TRBV23-1 and TRBJ1-6; the match to TRBD1 covers 8 bases. TRBV23-1 counts as an open reading frame of uncertain function. The CDR3 is made up of 16 amino acids. The CDR3 protein is CASKNRTGFSPSPLRF. For the CDR3, the DNA is TGCGCCAGCAAAAATCGGACAGGGTTCTCTCCCTCACCCCTCCGCTTT.

As to this clonotype: This clone may be a read error of a much larger clone one base away. The rearrangement uses TRBV5-6 and TRBJ1-2; 7 positions match TRBD1. The CDR3 loop spans 15 amino acids. V lost 5 bases and J lost 6; bases outside the gene matches: 13. Looked up from germline, CDR1 is SGHDT and CDR2 is YYEEEE. CDR3 loop: CASRSRDSYLHGYTF. The CDR3 DNA follows: TGTGCCAGCAGGTCCCGGGACAGTTACTTACATGGCTACACCTTC.

At least ten counts were recorded for this clonotype. J is TRBJ2-2 and V is TRBV30; D unresolved. The CDR3 totals 12 residues. V lost 0 bases to trimming and J lost 7 bases, with 6 bases between them. The germline V gene encodes CDR1 GTSNPN and CDR2 SVGIG (reference sequence). CDR3 amino acids: CAWSVLDGELFF. As DNA, the CDR3 is TGTGCCTGGAGTGTCCTGGACGGGGAGCTGTTTTTT.

This clonotype was observed a single time. At one of its ends the junction is not consistent with the germline gene, which may arise from a read error. V and J are TRBV2 and TRBJ2-1; possibly TRBD2 for D (5 bases). Germline CDR1 is SNHLY and CDR2 is FYNNEI. The CDR3 runs to 15 residues. The CDR3 DNA follows: TGTGCCAGCAGTGATAGGACTTACTCCTACAATGAGCAGCTCTTC. Its protein product is CASSDRTYSYNEQLF.

About this clonotype: Lacking the conserved final phenylalanine or tryptophan, this CDR3 likely reflects a read error. The chain has TRBV23-1 and TRBJ2-5; TRBD1 matches 11 bases. TRBV23-1 counts as an open reading frame of uncertain function. The CDR3 totals 17 residues. V gave up 2 bases and J gave up 1 base; unmatched junction bases: 6. CDR3 DNA: TGCGCCAGCAGTCAAGGACCGGACAGGGGGCCCCAAGAGACCCAGTACATC. It specifies CASSQGPDRGPQETQYI.

The sample holds many counts of this clonotype. V and J are TRBV27 and TRBJ2-7, with D tentatively TRBD1 (6 bases). CDR1 MNHEY and CDR2 SMNVEV come from the germline V gene (reference sequence). The CDR3 is 14 amino acids. Trimming shortened V by 6 bases and J by 6 bases, and 18 bases separated the two germline ends. The CDR3 region has the DNA TGTGCCAGCAGCCGCGCGGACAGTCTCTTCGAGCAGTACTTC. Protein product: CASSRADSLFEQYF.

This clonotype was recorded at least ten times. This rearrangement joins TRBV4-1 to TRBJ2-7; 9 positions match TRBD1. This CDR3 is 15 amino acids long. CDR1 is MGHRA and CDR2 is YSYEKL in the germline V gene. J was trimmed by 2 bases and V by 2 bases; bases with no gene match: 4. The CDR3 nucleotides are TGCGCCAGCAGCCAAATGACAGGGGGGCCCTACGAGCAGTACTTC. Translating gives CASSQMTGGPYEQYF.

This clonotype was seen at least ten times. This chain links TRBV27 with TRBJ2-2; 8 bases are a match to TRBD1. This CDR3 is built from 13 residues. Per the germline V gene, CDR1 is MNHEY and CDR2 is SMNVEV (reference sequence). After removal of 6 bases from V and 5 bases from J, the junction contained 2 bases not matched to a gene. The CDR3 loop is CASSWTGTGELFF. CDR3 sequence (DNA): TGTGCCAGCAGCTGGACAGGGACCGGGGAGCTGTTTTTT.

As to this clonotype: A single base separates this from a much larger clone, so it may be a read error. The rearrangement links TRBV2 to TRBJ1-2; possibly TRBD1 for D (5 bases). Germline lookup yields CDR1 SNHLY and CDR2 FYNNEI. Between the trimmed V and J ends, which lost 5 bases and 8 bases, there was a span of 12 bases. The CDR3 runs to 12 residues. CDR3 nucleotide sequence: TGTGCCAGCAGTACCGGGGCAGCCGGCTACACCTTC. It translates to CASSTGAAGYTF. Drawing the rest from reference TRBV2 and TRBJ1-2, the complete variable domain is EPEVTQTPSHQVTQMGQEVILRCVPISNHLYFYWYRQILGQKVEFLVSFYNNEISEKSEIFDDQFSVERPDGSNFTLKIRSTKLEDSAMYFCASSTGAAGYTFGSGTRLTVV.

Here the CDR3 reads CASSSNIYEQYF. The CDR3 region has the DNA TGTGCCAGCAGCTCTAATATCTACGAGCAGTACTTC. The chain recombines TRBV11-2 with TRBJ2-7; no firm D call. Germline lookup yields CDR1 SGHAT and CDR2 FQNNGV. There are 12 residues in the CDR3. The V and J ends lost 4 bases and 3 bases respectively, with 7 bases between them.

This clonotype has just a few counts. This chain links TRBV27 with TRBJ2-7; 9 bases line up with TRBD2. CDR3 size: 16 residues. Germline V gives CDR1 MNHEY, CDR2 SMNVEV (reference sequence). V shed 5 bases, J shed 4 bases, and the junction held 12 bases outside the gene matches. The CDR3 sequence is CASSPSAGGAAYEQYF. As DNA, the CDR3 is TGTGCCAGCAGTCCCTCGGCGGGGGGGGCCGCGTACGAGCAGTACTTC.

The chain recombines TRBV6-5 with TRBJ1-1, with 7 bases that match TRBD1. Germline CDR1 reads MNHEY; CDR2 reads SVGAGI. This CDR3 is 14 amino acids long. V shed 6 bases and J 2 bases; nucleotides not matched to a gene: 6. This CDR3 reads CASSPQGLNTEAFF. The CDR3 DNA is TGTGCCAGCAGCCCACAGGGGCTTAACACTGAAGCTTTCTTT.

In regard to this clonotype: Being one base from a much bigger clone, this may be a read error. V and J are TRBV7-6 and TRBJ1-1, with no clear D. Germline V gene lookup returns CDR1 SGHVS and CDR2 FNYEAQ. The CDR3 extends over 12 amino acids. The CDR3 region is CASSVDNTEASF. The CDR3 bases are TGTGCCAGCAGCGTAGATAACACTGAAGCTTCCTTT.

This clonotype has just a few counts. V and J are TRBV27 and TRBJ2-1, with no clear D. Looked up from germline, CDR1 is MNHEY and CDR2 is SMNVEV (reference sequence). This CDR3 spans 12 amino acids. V lost 5 bases, J lost 6 bases, and 8 bases lay in between. As DNA, the CDR3 is TGTGCCAGCAGTGACTCAGTCAATGAGCAGTTCTTC. Translation: CASSDSVNEQFF.